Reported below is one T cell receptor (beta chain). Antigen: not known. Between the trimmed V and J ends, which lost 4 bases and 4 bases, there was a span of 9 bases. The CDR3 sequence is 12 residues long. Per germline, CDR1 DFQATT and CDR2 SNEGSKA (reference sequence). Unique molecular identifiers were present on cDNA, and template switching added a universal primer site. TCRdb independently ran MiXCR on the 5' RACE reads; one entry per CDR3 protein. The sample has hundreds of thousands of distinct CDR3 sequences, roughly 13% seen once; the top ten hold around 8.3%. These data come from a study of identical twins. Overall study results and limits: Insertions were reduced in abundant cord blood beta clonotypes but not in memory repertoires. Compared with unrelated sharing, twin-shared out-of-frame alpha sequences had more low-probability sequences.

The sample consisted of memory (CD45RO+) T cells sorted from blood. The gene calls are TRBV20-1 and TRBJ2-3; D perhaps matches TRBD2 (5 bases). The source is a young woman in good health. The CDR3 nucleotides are TGCAGTGCTATCGCTAGCTCAGATACGCAGTATTTT. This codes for CSAIASSDTQYF.